This entry features one TCR beta chain sequence. Germline assignment: CDR1 SGHVS and CDR2 FQNEAQ. Trimming cost V 3 bases and J 6 bases, with 18 bases left between them. The CDR3 spans 16 residues. This sample is drawn from a study of blood T cell repertoires in COVID-19. The wider study: Sources were T cells, B-cell-depleted T cells, or PBMCs; the material itself was cDNA or gDNA.

The authors' processing: It was from reference gene primer amplification that nucleated cell counts were estimated. Method: immunoSEQ multiplex PCR; TCRdb's copy keeps in-frame clones and lacks some. V and J calls and clone size are given by that table; D and trimming were obtained from the DNA. The top ten clones hold around 2.7% of a sample with 170,000 or so clones, around nine tenths of them seen once. This TCR came from a man aged 35-49 years with active or convalescent COVID-19. The rearrangement uses TRBV7-8 and TRBJ1-5, with a possible D match to TRBD1 (6 bases). Sequenced material: peripheral blood. The CDR3 sequence is CASSFGGPRGGQPQHF. The CDR3 nucleotides read TGTGCCAGCAGCTTCGGGGGGCCCAGGGGTGGTCAGCCCCAGCATTTT.